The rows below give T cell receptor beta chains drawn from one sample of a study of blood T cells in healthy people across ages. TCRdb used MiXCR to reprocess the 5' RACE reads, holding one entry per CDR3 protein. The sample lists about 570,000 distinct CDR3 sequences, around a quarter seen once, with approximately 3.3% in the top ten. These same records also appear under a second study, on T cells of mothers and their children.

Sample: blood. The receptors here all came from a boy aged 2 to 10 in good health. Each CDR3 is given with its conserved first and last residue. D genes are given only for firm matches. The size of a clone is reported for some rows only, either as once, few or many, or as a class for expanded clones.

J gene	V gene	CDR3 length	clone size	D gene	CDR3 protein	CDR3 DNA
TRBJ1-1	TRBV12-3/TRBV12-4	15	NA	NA	CASRYHRAPVTEAFF	TGTGCCAGCAGGTACCACAGGGCCCCGGTCACTGAAGCTTTCTTT
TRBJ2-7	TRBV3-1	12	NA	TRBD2	CASSRGLTEQYF	TGTGCCAGCAGCCGGGGACTAACCGAGCAGTACTTC
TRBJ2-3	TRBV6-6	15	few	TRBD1	CASRATGAYTDTQYF	TGTGCCAGCAGGGCGACAGGGGCTTACACAGATACGCAGTATTTT
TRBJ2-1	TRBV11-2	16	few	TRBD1	CASSSPGQRSYNEQFF	TGTGCCAGCAGCTCGCCGGGACAGCGTTCCTACAATGAGCAGTTCTTC
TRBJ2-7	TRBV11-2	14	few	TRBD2	CASSGLAGGYEQYF	TGTGCCAGCAGCGGACTAGCGGGAGGATACGAGCAGTACTTC
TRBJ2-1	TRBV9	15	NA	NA	CASSVGRLSYNEQFF	TGTGCCAGCAGCGTTGGGCGGTTATCCTACAATGAGCAGTTCTTC
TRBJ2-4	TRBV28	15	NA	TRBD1	CASSQDRVGKNIQYF	TGTGCCAGCAGTCAGGACAGGGTCGGCAAAAACATTCAGTACTTC
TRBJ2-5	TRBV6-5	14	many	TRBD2	CAIRSGGSEETQYF	TGTGCCATCCGGAGCGGGGGTTCGGAAGAGACCCAGTACTTC
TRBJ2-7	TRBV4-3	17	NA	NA	CASSQDLSAGPGYEQYF	TGCGCCAGCAGCCAAGATCTGTCGGCGGGTCCGGGATACGAGCAGTACTTC
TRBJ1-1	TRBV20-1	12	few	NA	CSAGSDRTEAFF	TGCAGTGCCGGGTCGGACCGCACTGAAGCTTTCTTT
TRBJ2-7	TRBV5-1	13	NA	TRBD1	CASSLQGANEQYF	TGCGCCAGCAGCTTGCAGGGGGCTAATGAGCAGTACTTC
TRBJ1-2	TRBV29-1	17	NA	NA	CSVEVFGAGTINYGYTF	TGCAGCGTTGAAGTTTTCGGCGCGGGGACGATTAACTATGGCTACACCTTC